This TCR beta chain was sequenced in a study of blood T cell repertoires in COVID-19. The data were produced by immunoSEQ multiplex PCR, yet TCRdb's version contains in-frame clones alone and is incomplete. The sample lists some 300,000 clones; roughly 80% were seen once. Only a few counts were recorded for this clone. The origin of this receptor is a woman aged 50 to 60 with active or convalescent COVID-19. Specimen: peripheral blood.

This CDR3 is CASTLESKTDYGYTF. CDR3 sequence (DNA): TGTGCCAGCACACTTGAGTCCAAGACAGACTATGGCTACACCTTC. The genes are TRBV28 and TRBJ1-2, with a possible D match to TRBD1 (5 bases). The CDR3 covers 15 residues. V was shortened by 7 bases and J by 3 bases, with 18 bases between the two germline ends. Germline lookup yields CDR1 MDHEN and CDR2 SYDVKM.